This T cell receptor beta chain was recovered during a study of blood T cell repertoires in COVID-19. Study-level information: PBMCs, B-cell-depleted T cells, or T cells provided the cDNA or gDNA that made up the material.

Measured with immunoSEQ multiplex PCR; TCRdb has only the in-frame clones, and not every one. The sample carries 250,000 or so clones, roughly 84% recorded once. Sequenced: peripheral blood. This clonotype was obtained from a woman between 40 and 50 years old who had recovered from COVID-19.

The CDR3 DNA sequence: TGTGCCAGCAGCTTACAGGGAAGGGAGCAGTTCTTC. Translated: CASSLQGREQFF. The chain employs TRBV7-3 and TRBJ2-1; tentative D call: TRBD1 (5 bases). V lost 2 bases to trimming and J lost 10 bases, with 9 bases between them. This CDR3 has 12 residues. Germline CDR1 reads SGHTA; CDR2 reads FQGTGA.